One sample yielded the 8 T cell receptor beta chains listed below, sequenced in a study of TIL therapy for anti-PD-1-resistant metastatic lung cancer (dated by TCRdb to the early 2020s). TCR beta CDR3 regions were amplified from genomic DNA by bias-controlled multiplex PCR with the immunoSEQ v3 hsTCRB kit. TCRdb mirrors the immuneACCESS table, restricted to in-frame sequences. Some clones are absent from its copies; in checked studies, under half trace to an unresolved V gene, and the reason for the others is unknown. This sample is represented by 45,000 to 75,000 clones; 80% to 90% of them were singletons. The leading ten clones occupy roughly 2.6% of the sample. Per the publication, the time point label means: pre-treatment sample, taken before nivolumab and TIL therapy. The sequenced sample was blood, obtained at baseline. These receptors were taken from a person aged 25-79 years with non-small cell lung cancer.

This chain joins TRBV18 and TRBJ2-7, with no clear D. From germline, CDR1 is KGHSH and CDR2 LQKENI. This CDR3 comprises 13 residues. With 2 bases removed from V and 2 bases from J, the gap between germline ends came to 7 bases. CDR3 sequence (DNA): TGTGCCAGCTCACCATCCTCAACCTACGAGCAGTACTTC. Translation gives CASSPSSTYEQYF.

This clone has just one count. This chain connects TRBV11-1 to TRBJ2-1; 9 bases are shared with TRBD2. The CDR3 is 16 amino acids. V was clipped by 5 bases and J by 4 bases; unmatched bases: 9. CDR1 is SGHAT, CDR2 FQDESV, per germline (reference sequence). CDR3 loop: CASSARGGGGYNEQFF. The CDR3 DNA is TGTGCCAGCAGCGCAAGAGGCGGGGGGGGATACAATGAGCAGTTCTTC.

This sequence joins TRBV2 and TRBJ2-2, with D perhaps TRBD1 (5 bases). The germline V gene encodes CDR1 SNHLY and CDR2 FYNNEI. V gave up 6 bases and J gave up 0 bases, with 14 bases separating them. This CDR3 has 16 amino acids. The CDR3 coding sequence is TGTGCCAGCAGGGATGTCAGGGATGCGAACACCGGGGAGCTGTTTTTT. Protein: CASRDVRDANTGELFF.

The V gene is TRBV5-4, the J gene TRBJ1-2, with 7 bases matching TRBD1. The ends lost 3 bases at V and 7 bases at J; junction bases unmatched: 12. The CDR3 has 15 amino acids. Germline CDR1 is SGHNT and CDR2 is YYREEE (reference sequence). DNA of the CDR3: TGTGCCAGCAGCTCCTGGGGAGGGGGCGCGGGTGGCTACACCTTC. Protein: CASSSWGGGAGGYTF.

This clone occurred once. The V gene is TRBV7-6, the J gene TRBJ1-1, with 8 bases aligning to TRBD1. J gave up 4 bases and V 5 bases, and 9 bases lay outside the gene matches. Looked up from germline, CDR1 is SGHVS and CDR2 is FNYEAQ. There are 15 residues in the CDR3. The CDR3 nucleotides are TGTGCCAGCAGCGCGCCCCTGGGGACAGGCACTGAAGCTTTCTTT. It codes for CASSAPLGTGTEAFF.

The chain uses TRBV19 and TRBJ1-2; TRBD1 matches 10 bases. Germline trimming cut 4 bases from V and 7 bases from J; bases unmatched to any gene: 3. This CDR3 is built from 13 residues. Looked up from germline, CDR1 is LNHDA and CDR2 is SQIVND (reference sequence). This CDR3 reads CASSRDRGPGYTF. CDR3 in DNA: TGTGCCAGTAGTAGAGACAGGGGGCCTGGCTACACCTTC.

This chain links TRBV5-6 with TRBJ2-3; the match to TRBD1 covers 10 bases. The length of the CDR3 is 15 residues. V lost 0 bases, J lost 7 bases, and 5 bases stayed unmatched. Germline loops: CDR1 SGHDT, CDR2 YYEEEE. The CDR3 sequence: CASSLAETGGNTQYF. CDR3 in DNA: TGTGCCAGCAGCTTGGCGGAGACAGGGGGCAATACGCAGTATTTT.

The chain links TRBV6-5 to TRBJ2-2; 8 bases line up with TRBD1. Germline CDR1 is MNHEY and CDR2 is SVGAGI. V lost 6 bases and J lost 7; bases outside the gene matches: 10. This CDR3 region has 15 residues. The CDR3 reads CASSSPRQGSGELFF. CDR3 nucleotides: TGTGCCAGCAGCTCACCTCGACAGGGGAGCGGGGAGCTGTTTTTT.